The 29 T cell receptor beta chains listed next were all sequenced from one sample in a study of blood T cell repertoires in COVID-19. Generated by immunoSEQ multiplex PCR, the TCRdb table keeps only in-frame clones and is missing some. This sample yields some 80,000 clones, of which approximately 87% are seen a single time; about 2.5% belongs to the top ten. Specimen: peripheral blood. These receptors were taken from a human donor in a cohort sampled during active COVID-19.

CDR3 coding DNA: TGTGCCAGCTCACCGAGGGTCTTCGCGAACACCGGGGAGCTGTTTTTT. It codes for CASSPRVFANTGELFF. This sequence joins TRBV18 and TRBJ2-2; D might be TRBD2 (5 bases). Trimming took 3 bases from V and 0 from J, leaving 11 bases between them. The CDR3 covers 16 residues. CDR1 and CDR2 from the germline V gene are KGHSH and LQKENI. Based on the CDR3 plus reference TRBV18 and TRBJ2-2, the full variable domain is NAGVMQNPRHLVRRRGQEARLRCSPMKGHSHVYWYRQLPEEGLKFMVYLQKENIIDESGMPKERFSAEFPKEGPSILRIQQVVRGDSAAYFCASSPRVFANTGELFFGEGSRLTVL.

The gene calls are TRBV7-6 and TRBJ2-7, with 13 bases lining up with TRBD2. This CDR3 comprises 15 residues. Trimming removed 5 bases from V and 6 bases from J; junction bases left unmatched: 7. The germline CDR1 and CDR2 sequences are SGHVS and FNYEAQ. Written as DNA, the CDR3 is TGTGCCAGCAGCGATGGACTAGCGGGAGATGGCGAGCAGTACTTC. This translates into CASSDGLAGDGEQYF.

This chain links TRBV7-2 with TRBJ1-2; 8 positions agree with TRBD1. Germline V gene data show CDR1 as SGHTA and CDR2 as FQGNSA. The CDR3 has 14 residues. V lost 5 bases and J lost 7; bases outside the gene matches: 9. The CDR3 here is CASSPGTGMFGYTF. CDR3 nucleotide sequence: TGTGCCAGCAGCCCCGGGACAGGAATGTTTGGCTACACCTTC.

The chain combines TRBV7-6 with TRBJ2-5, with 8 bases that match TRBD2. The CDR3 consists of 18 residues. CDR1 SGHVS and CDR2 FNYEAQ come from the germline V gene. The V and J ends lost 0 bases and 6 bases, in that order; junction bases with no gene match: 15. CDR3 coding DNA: TGTGCCAGCAGCTTAGCTAGCGGGGCGGTGGGCATACAACAGACCCAGTACTTC. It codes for CASSLASGAVGIQQTQYF.

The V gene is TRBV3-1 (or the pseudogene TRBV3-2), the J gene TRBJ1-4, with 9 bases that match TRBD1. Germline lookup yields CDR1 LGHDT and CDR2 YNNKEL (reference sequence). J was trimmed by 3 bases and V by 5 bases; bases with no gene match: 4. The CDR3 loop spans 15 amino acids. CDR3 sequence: CASSTRTGANEKLFF. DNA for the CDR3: TGTGCCAGCAGCACCCGGACAGGGGCTAATGAAAAACTGTTTTTT.

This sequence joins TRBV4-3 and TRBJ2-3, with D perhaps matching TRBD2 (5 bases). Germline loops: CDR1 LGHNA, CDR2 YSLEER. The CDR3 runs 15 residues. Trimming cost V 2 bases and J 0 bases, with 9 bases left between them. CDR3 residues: CASSQMRTSTDTQYF. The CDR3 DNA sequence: TGCGCCAGCAGCCAAATGCGGACTAGCACAGATACGCAGTATTTT.

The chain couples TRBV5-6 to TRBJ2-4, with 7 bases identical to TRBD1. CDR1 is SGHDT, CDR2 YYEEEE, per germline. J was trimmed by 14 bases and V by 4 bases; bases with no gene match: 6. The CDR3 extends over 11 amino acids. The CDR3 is CASSQGQVKYF. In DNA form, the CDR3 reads TGTGCCAGCAGCCAAGGACAGGTGAAGTACTTC.

The CDR3 DNA is TGTGCCAGCAGTTCCGCCTTCCGAAGCCGGACCCAGTACTTC. Encoded protein: CASSSAFRSRTQYF. The J gene is TRBJ2-5, the V gene TRBV2; D unclear. Germline V gene lookup returns CDR1 SNHLY and CDR2 FYNNEI. The CDR3 loop spans 14 amino acids. Deletions cut 5 bases from V and 7 bases from J, with 17 bases between.

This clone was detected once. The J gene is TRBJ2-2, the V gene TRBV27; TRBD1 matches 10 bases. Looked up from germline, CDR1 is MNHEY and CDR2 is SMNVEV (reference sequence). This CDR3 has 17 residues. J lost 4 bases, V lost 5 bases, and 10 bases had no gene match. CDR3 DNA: TGTGCCAGCAGTGGGGGACAGGGGACTCAGCTCACCGGGGAGCTGTTTTTT. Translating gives CASSGGQGTQLTGELFF.

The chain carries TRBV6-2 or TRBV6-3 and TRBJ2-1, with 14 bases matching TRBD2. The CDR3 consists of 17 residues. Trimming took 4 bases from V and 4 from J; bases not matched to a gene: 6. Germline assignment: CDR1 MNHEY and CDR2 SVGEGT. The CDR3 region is CASSSPGLAGVYNEQFF. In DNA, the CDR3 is TGTGCCAGCAGTTCCCCGGGACTAGCGGGAGTGTACAATGAGCAGTTCTTC.

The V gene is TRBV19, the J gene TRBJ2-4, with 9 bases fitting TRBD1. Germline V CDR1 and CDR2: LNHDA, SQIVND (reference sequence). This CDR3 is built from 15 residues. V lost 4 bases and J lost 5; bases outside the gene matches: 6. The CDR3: CASSNPGQGQNIQYF. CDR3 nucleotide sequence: TGTGCCAGTAGTAACCCGGGACAGGGCCAAAACATTCAGTACTTC. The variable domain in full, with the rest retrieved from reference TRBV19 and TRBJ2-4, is DGGITQSPKYLFRKEGQNVTLSCEQNLNHDAMYWYRQDPGQGLRLIYYSQIVNDFQKGDIAEGYSVSREKKESFPLTVTSAQKNPTAFYLCASSNPGQGQNIQYFGAGTRLSVL.

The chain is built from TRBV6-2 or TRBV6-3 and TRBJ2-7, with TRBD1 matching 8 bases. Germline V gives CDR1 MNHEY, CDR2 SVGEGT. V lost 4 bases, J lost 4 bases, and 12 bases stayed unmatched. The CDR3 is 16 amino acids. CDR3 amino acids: CASSSLKGTGSYEQYF. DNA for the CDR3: TGTGCCAGCAGTTCCCTTAAGGGGACAGGTTCGTACGAGCAGTACTTC.

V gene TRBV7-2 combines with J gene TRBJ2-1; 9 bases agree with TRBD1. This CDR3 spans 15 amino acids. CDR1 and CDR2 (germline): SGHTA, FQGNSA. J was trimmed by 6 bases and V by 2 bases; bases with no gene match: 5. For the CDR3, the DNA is TGTGCCAGCAGCTTAATGACAGGGGGGCCCAATGAGCAGTTCTTC. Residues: CASSLMTGGPNEQFF.

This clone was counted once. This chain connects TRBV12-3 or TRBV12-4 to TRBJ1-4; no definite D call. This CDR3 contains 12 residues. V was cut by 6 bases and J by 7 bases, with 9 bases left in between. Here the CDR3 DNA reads TGTGCCAGCAGCAAACAGAGTGAAAAACTGTTTTTT. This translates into CASSKQSEKLFF.

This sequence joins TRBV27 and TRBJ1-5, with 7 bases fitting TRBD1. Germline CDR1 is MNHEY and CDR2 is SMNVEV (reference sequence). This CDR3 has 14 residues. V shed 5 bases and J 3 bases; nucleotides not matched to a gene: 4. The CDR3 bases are TGTGCCAGCAGTATACAGGGGCCCAATCAGCCCCAGCATTTT. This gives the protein CASSIQGPNQPQHF.

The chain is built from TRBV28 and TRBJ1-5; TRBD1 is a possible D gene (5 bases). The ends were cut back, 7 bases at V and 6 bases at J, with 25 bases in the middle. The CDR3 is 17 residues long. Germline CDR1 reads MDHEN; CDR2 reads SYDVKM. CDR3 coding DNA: TGTGCCAGCACGCTGGGCGGGGGTTCTGGAAGTCTTCAGCCCCAGCATTTT. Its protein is CASTLGGGSGSLQPQHF.

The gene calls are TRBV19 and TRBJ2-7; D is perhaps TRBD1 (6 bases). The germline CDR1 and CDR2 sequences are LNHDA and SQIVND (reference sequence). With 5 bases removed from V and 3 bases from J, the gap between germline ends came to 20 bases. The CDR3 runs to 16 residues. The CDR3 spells CASSGRDTGTFYEQYF. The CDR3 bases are TGTGCCAGTAGTGGGCGAGACACAGGGACCTTCTACGAGCAGTACTTC.

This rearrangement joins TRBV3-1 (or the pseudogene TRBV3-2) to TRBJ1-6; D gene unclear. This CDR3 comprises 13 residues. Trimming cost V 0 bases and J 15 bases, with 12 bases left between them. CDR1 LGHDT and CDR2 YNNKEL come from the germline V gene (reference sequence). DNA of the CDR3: TGTGCCAGCAGCCAAGATGTGGGAGGGCGCCTCCACTTT. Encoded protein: CASSQDVGGRLHF.

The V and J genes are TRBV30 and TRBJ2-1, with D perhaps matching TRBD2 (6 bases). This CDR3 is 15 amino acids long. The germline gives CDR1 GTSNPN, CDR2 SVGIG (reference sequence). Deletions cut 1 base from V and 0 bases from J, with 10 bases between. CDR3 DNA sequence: TGTGCCTGGAGTGGCGGGGAACTCTCCTACAATGAGCAGTTCTTC. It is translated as CAWSGGELSYNEQFF. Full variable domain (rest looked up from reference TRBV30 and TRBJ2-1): SQTIHQWPATLVQPVGSPLSLECTVEGTSNPNLYWYRQAAGRGLQLLFYSVGIGQISSEVPQNLSASRPQDRQFILSSKKLLLSDSGFYLCAWSGGELSYNEQFFGPGTRLTVL.

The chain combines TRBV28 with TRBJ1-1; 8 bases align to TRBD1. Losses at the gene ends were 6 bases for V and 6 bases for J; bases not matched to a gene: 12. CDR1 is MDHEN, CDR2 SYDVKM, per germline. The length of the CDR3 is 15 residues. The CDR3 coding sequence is TGTGCCAGCAGGACACAGGGGGTTATGTTTGCTGAAGCTTTCTTT. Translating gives CASRTQGVMFAEAFF. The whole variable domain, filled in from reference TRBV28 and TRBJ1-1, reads DVKVTQSSRYLVKRTGEKVFLECVQDMDHENMFWYRQDPGLGLRLIYFSYDVKMKEKGDIPEGYSVSREKKERFSLILESASTNQTSMYLCASRTQGVMFAEAFFGQGTRLTVV.

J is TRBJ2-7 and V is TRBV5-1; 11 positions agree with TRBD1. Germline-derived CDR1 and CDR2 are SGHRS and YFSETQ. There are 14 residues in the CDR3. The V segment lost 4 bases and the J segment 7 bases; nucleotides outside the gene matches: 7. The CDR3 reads CASSTGQGALEQYF. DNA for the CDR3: TGCGCCAGCAGCACCGGACAGGGGGCGCTTGAGCAGTACTTC.

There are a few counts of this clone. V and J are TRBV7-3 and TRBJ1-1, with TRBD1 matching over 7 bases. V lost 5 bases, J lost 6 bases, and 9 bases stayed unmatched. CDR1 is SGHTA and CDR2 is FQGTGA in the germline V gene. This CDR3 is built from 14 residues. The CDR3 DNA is TGTGCCAGCAGCCCTCATGGGACAGTGGCTGAAGCTTTCTTT. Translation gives CASSPHGTVAEAFF.

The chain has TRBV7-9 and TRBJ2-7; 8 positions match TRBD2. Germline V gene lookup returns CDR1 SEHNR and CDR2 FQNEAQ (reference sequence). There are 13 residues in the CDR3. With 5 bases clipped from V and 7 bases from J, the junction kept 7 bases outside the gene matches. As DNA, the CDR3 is TGTGCCAGCAGCCGCAAGCGGGAGTGGGAGCAGTACTTC. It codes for CASSRKREWEQYF.

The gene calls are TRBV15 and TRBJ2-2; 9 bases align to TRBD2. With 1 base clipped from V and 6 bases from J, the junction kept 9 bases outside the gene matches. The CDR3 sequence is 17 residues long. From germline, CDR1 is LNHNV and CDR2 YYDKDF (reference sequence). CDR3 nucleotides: TGTGCCACCAGCAGAGGCCCAGCGGGGGGACGGGCCGGGGAGCTGTTTTTT. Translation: CATSRGPAGGRAGELFF. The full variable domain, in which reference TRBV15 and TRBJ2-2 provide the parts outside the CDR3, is DAMVIQNPRYQVTQFGKPVTLSCSQTLNHNVMYWYQQKSSQAPKLLFHYYDKDFNNEADTPDNFQSRRPNTSFCFLDIRSPGLGDTAMYLCATSRGPAGGRAGELFFGEGSRLTVL.

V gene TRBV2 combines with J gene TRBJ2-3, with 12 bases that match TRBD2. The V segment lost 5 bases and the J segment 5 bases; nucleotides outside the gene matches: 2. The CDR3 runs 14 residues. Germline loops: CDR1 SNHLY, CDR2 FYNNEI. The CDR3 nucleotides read TGTGCCAGCAGTCTAGCGGGGGGGGGAGATACGCAGTATTTT. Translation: CASSLAGGGDTQYF.

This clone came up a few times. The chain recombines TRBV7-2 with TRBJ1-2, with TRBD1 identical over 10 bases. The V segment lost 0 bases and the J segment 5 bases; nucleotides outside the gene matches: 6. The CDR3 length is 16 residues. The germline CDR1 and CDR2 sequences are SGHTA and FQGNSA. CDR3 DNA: TGTGCCAGCAGCTTAGCGACAGGGGGCGGAATTTATGGCTACACCTTC. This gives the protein CASSLATGGGIYGYTF.

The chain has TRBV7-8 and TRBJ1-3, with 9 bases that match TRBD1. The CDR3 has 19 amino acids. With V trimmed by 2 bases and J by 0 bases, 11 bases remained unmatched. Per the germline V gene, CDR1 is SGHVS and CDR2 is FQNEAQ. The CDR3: CASSLREQTGGFSGNTIYF. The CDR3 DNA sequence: TGTGCCAGCAGCTTAAGGGAACAGACAGGGGGGTTCTCTGGAAACACCATATATTTT.

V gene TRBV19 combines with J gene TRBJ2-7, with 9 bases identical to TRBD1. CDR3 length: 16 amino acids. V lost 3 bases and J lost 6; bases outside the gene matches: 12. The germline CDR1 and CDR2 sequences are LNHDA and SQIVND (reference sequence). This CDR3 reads CASSIDRGYSQGEQYF. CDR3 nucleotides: TGTGCCAGTAGTATCGACAGGGGGTATTCCCAGGGCGAGCAGTACTTC.

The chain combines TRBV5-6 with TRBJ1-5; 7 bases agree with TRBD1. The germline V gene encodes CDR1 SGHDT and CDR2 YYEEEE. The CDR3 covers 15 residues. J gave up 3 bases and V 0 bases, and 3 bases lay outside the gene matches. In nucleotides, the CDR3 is TGTGCCAGCAGCTTGGGGCAGGGGGTCAATCAGCCCCAGCATTTT. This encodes CASSLGQGVNQPQHF.